This T cell receptor beta chain was captured by sequencing in a study of T-cell memory formation after mild COVID-19. Across the whole study: TCR clusters were mostly confined to one donor each. Findings and limits, study-wide: CD4+ contracting clones lay mainly in CM and EM, CD8+ ones in EMRA.

Germline-derived CDR1 and CDR2 are MNHEY and SVGEGT. The CDR3 loop spans 16 amino acids. This clonotype was found a few times. What it binds is not known. The junction does not match germline at one end; this may be a read error. TCRdb fed the 5' RACE reads into MiXCR, producing one record per CDR3 protein. Of 450,000 or so distinct CDR3 sequences listed, roughly 23% are singletons. The sequencing sample was made of PBMCs or a T cell subset sorted from them (not recorded which). The sequence was collected from an adult woman who had mild COVID-19 (a few samples of this study predate the infection). Cell type and time point are not known. V and J are TRBV6-2 or TRBV6-3 and TRBJ2-2; either TRBD1 or TRBD2 may supply D (5 bases each). The CDR3 spells CASSYYRDHITGELFF. As DNA, the CDR3 is TGTGCCAGCAGCTACTACCGGGACCACATCACCGGGGAGCTGTTTTTT.